The clone carrying this TCR beta chain has just a few counts. Its target is not known. This entry comes from a study of PD-1 blockade in classical Hodgkin lymphoma. Study findings and constraints: Compared with healthy donors, newly diagnosed patients reportedly showed lower baseline TCR diversity. Prior therapy or disease activity may underlie the repertoire differences, whose causes remain undefined.

The method was immunoSEQ multiplex PCR; TCRdb's version includes in-frame clones alone and lacks a portion of them. The table shows approximately 99,000 clones, with around 89% occurring only once. Relapse was seen in all patients after autologous stem cell transplantation, and brentuximab vedotin exposure was variable. Germline V lookup: CDR1 SQVTM, CDR2 ANQGSEA. This CDR3 comprises 13 residues. The V and J ends lost 5 bases and 6 bases respectively, with 13 bases between them. The chain combines TRBV29-1 with TRBJ2-2, with D possibly TRBD2 on 5 matching bases. The sequence came from a human donor with classical Hodgkin lymphoma. The starting material was peripheral blood mononuclear cells (PBMCs), obtained before the second cycle of nivolumab. For the CDR3, the DNA is TGCAGCGTTAAGCCTAGCTCCGCCGGGGAGCTGTTTTTT. Translation gives CSVKPSSAGELFF.